This is a list of T cell receptor beta chains from one sample in a study of shared clonotypes between healthy human individuals. TCRdb keeps only in-frame clones here, not all; method: immunoSEQ multiplex PCR. This table holds about 2.4 million clones, 93% found once. The sample comprised naive CD4+ T cells from PBMCs. The origin of the receptors is a man aged 18 to 30 in good health. Some clones in this sample may be carry-over from other donors' samples. Both conserved end residues are part of each CDR3. Clone size is given for some rows only: seen once, a few or many times, or a class if the clone is expanded.

size	J	V	CDR3
-	TRBJ2-2	TRBV6-1	CASSAGQSTGELFF
few	TRBJ2-2	TRBV10-2	CASSDPTSGSTGELFF
-	TRBJ2-7	TRBV28	CASTPLRGTGTYEQYF
-	TRBJ2-7	TRBV29-1	CSVTGDYEQYF
-	TRBJ2-7	TRBV6-5	CASSYTTSTLSYEQYF
-	TRBJ1-1	TRBV19	CASSVQLNTEAFF
-	TRBJ2-7	TRBV4-1	CASSPQGGFYEQYF
-	TRBJ2-3	TRBV2	CASSRGRLSPGDTQYF
-	TRBJ1-1	TRBV4-1	CASSQLSQVRGPNTEAFF
once	TRBJ2-7	TRBV6-5	CASTPGTGDYEQYF
-	TRBJ2-1	TRBV4-2	CASSQAVSSSYNEQFF
few	TRBJ2-2	TRBV5-6	CASSLGAGELFF
-	TRBJ2-7	TRBV5-1	CASSPTTSGDVYEQYF
-	TRBJ1-2	TRBV2	CASSYGSADGYTF
-	TRBJ2-2	TRBV9	CASSVGRTDTGELFF
few	TRBJ1-3	TRBV19	CASSPQATGNTIYF
-	TRBJ1-5	TRBV28	CASSPPAQPQHF
-	TRBJ2-1	TRBV7-2	CASSPAGGSSDEQFF
once	TRBJ2-3	TRBV5-4	CASSPGTAASTDTQYF
-	TRBJ2-1	TRBV7-8	CASSLRRERNEQFF
-	TRBJ2-3	TRBV5-4	CASSLPTGTDTQYF
-	TRBJ1-5	TRBV28	CASSTTGGQPQHF
-	TRBJ2-6	TRBV19	CASSKARRNSGANVLTF
-	TRBJ1-2	TRBV28	CANRDGDNYGYTF
-	TRBJ2-3	TRBV5-4	CASSPKSTDTQYF
once	TRBJ2-7	TRBV28	CASRSPGPSYEQYF
-	TRBJ2-5	TRBV6-5	CASSYLRGLGTQYF
-	TRBJ2-3	TRBV4-1	CASSPQVGSTDTQYF
-	TRBJ1-1	TRBV5-1	CASSKGTGNGNTEAFF
-	TRBJ2-2	TRBV19	CASSIMAHASGELFF